Shown below are 27 T cell receptor beta chains from a single sample sequenced in a study of shared clonotypes between healthy human individuals. Produced via immunoSEQ multiplex PCR; TCRdb's table is partial and in-frame only. The data contain about 1.1 million clones, roughly 74% of them singletons. The sample consisted of memory CD4+ T cells from PBMCs. Subset given: CD45RA-negative fraction. The receptors stem from a man in his late teens or twenties in good health. Some clones in this sample may be carry-over from other donors' samples.

As for this clone: A much more abundant neighbour one base away suggests this may be a read error. The sample has other DNA sequences that encode this CDR3 too. In DNA form, the CDR3 reads TGTGCCAGCAGCTTAACGGATACGCAGTATTTT. As protein: CASSLTDTQYF. V is TRBV7-2 and J is TRBJ2-3; D is unclear. Germline CDR1 SGHTA, CDR2 FQGNSA. The CDR3 runs to 11 residues. V dropped 2 bases and J dropped 6 bases, with 3 bases sitting between them.

This chain connects TRBV28 to TRBJ1-1, with TRBD1 as a possible D gene (6 bases). The CDR3 length is 15 residues. CDR1 and CDR2 from the germline V gene are MDHEN and SYDVKM. V was clipped by 2 bases and J by 0 bases, with 10 bases between them. The chain's CDR3 is CASSLEGVVNTEAFF. In DNA, the CDR3 is TGTGCCAGCAGTTTAGAGGGGGTGGTGAACACTGAAGCTTTCTTT.

The V and J genes are TRBV10-3 and TRBJ2-5; TRBD1 is a possible D gene (6 bases). Germline V gene sequence: CDR1 ENHRY, CDR2 SYGVKD. CDR3 length: 14 amino acids. V dropped 4 bases and J dropped 5 bases, with 14 bases sitting between them. The chain's CDR3 is CAISGGLFGETQYF. CDR3 nucleotides: TGTGCCATCAGTGGGGGGCTGTTTGGGGAGACCCAGTACTTC.

This clone showed up many times. The rearrangement uses TRBV11-3 and TRBJ2-1; D ambiguous. This CDR3 has 13 amino acids. Trimming took 4 bases from V and 7 from J, leaving 11 bases between them. Germline CDR1 and CDR2: SGHNT and YENEEA. The CDR3 loop is CASSSRDGNEQFF. The CDR3 DNA sequence: TGTGCCAGCAGCTCGCGAGACGGGAATGAGCAGTTCTTC. The whole variable domain, remainder taken from reference TRBV11-3 and TRBJ2-1, is EAGVVQSPRYKIIEKKQPVAFWCNPISGHNTLYWYLQNLGQGPELLIRYENEEAVDDSQLPKDRFSAERLKGVDSTLKIQPAELGDSAVYLCASSSRDGNEQFFGPGTRLTVL.

The chain is built from TRBV15 and TRBJ1-2, with no clear D. Per the germline V gene, CDR1 is LNHNV and CDR2 is YYDKDF (reference sequence). The CDR3 spans 13 residues. V lost 0 bases and J lost 3, with 5 bases in between. CDR3 coding DNA: TGTGCCACCAGCAGAGACTCGGACTATGGCTACACCTTC. Amino acid sequence: CATSRDSDYGYTF.

The chain couples TRBV7-9 to TRBJ2-7, with D unclear. This CDR3 contains 15 residues. Germline CDR1 and CDR2: SEHNR and FQNEAQ (reference sequence). Between the trimmed V and J ends, which lost 4 bases and 0 bases, there was a span of 13 bases. CDR3 sequence reads: CASSSSGRASYEQYF. The CDR3, as DNA: TGTGCCAGCAGCTCGTCAGGCAGAGCCTCCTACGAGCAGTACTTC. The whole variable domain, filled in from reference TRBV7-9 and TRBJ2-7, reads DTGVSQNPRHKITKRGQNVTFRCDPISEHNRLYWYRQTLGQGPEFLTYFQNEAQLEKSRLLSDRFSAERPKGSFSTLEIQRTEQGDSAMYLCASSSSGRASYEQYFGPGTRLTVT.

The rearrangement links TRBV5-1 to TRBJ2-1, with a possible D match to TRBD2 (5 bases). Germline V gene lookup returns CDR1 SGHRS and CDR2 YFSETQ. The V and J ends lost 4 bases and 9 bases respectively, with 11 bases between them. The CDR3 covers 12 residues. The CDR3 is CASSTSSIEQFF. Written as DNA, the CDR3 is TGCGCCAGCAGCACCTCTAGCATTGAGCAGTTCTTC. Full variable domain (missing parts from reference TRBV5-1 and TRBJ2-1): KAGVTQTPRYLIKTRGQQVTLSCSPISGHRSVSWYQQTPGQGLQFLFEYFSETQRNKGNFPGRFSGRQFSNSRSEMNVSTLELGDSALYLCASSTSSIEQFFGPGTRLTVL.

The chain is built from TRBV5-1 and TRBJ1-1; a weak D match, TRBD1 (6 bases). V was shortened by 2 bases and J by 0 bases, with 14 bases between the two germline ends. Germline V CDR1 and CDR2: SGHRS, YFSETQ. This CDR3 comprises 16 residues. CDR3 loop: CASSFQLGQMNTEAFF. CDR3 DNA: TGCGCCAGCAGCTTCCAACTAGGACAGATGAACACTGAAGCTTTCTTT.

CDR3 amino acids: CASRRDRMNTEAFF. The CDR3 nucleotides are TGTGCCAGCAGGCGGGACAGGATGAACACTGAAGCTTTCTTT. This chain connects TRBV27 to TRBJ1-1; TRBD1 agrees at 8 bases. The germline V gene has CDR1 MNHEY and CDR2 SMNVEV (reference sequence). Trimming at V came to 6 bases and at J to 0 bases, leaving 3 bases not matched to a gene. The CDR3 loop spans 14 amino acids.

Regarding this clone: Different DNA sequences within this sample yield the same CDR3. This chain joins TRBV9 and TRBJ2-3; D not resolved. This CDR3 has 15 amino acids. Germline V CDR1 and CDR2: SGDLS, YYNGEE. V lost 0 bases, J lost 0 bases, and 8 bases lay in between. CDR3 nucleotides: TGTGCCAGCAGCGTAGGGGTGTCTAGCACAGATACGCAGTATTTT. Translated, it gives CASSVGVSSTDTQYF.

Of note for this clone: A far larger clone is off by one base, so a read error is likely. This rearrangement joins TRBV27 to TRBJ2-7; TRBD1 matches 12 bases. Germline loops: CDR1 MNHEY, CDR2 SMNVEV (reference sequence). The junction had 1 base not matched to a gene; V was cut back by 5 bases and J by 2 bases. CDR3 length equals 14 residues. CDR3 residues: CASSRDRGPYEQYF. CDR3 coding DNA: TGTGCCAGCAGTCGGGACAGGGGGCCCTACGAGCAGTACTTC.

The chain joins TRBV21-1 to TRBJ2-5; the table's D call of TRBD2 was not tested on the DNA. TRBV21-1 is a listed pseudogene. The CDR3 covers 16 residues. DNA of the CDR3: TGTGCCAGCAGCAGAGGGGGACTAGCGGGAGATTGGGGCCAGTACTTC. Translating it yields CASSRGGLAGDWGQYF.

This chain joins TRBV4-2 and TRBJ1-2; D is possibly TRBD1 (5 bases). The CDR3 sequence is 17 residues long. V lost 0 bases, J lost 5 bases, and 19 bases lay in between. Germline assignment: CDR1 LGHNA and CDR2 YNFKEQ. CDR3 residues: CASSQDQEGLGVYGYTF. CDR3 bases: TGTGCCAGCAGCCAAGATCAGGAGGGATTAGGGGTTTATGGCTACACCTTC.

The chain is built from TRBV5-1 and TRBJ2-7, with 8 bases aligning to TRBD1. CDR3 length: 14 amino acids. Germline CDR1 is SGHRS and CDR2 is YFSETQ. V trimming: 4 bases; J trimming: 5 bases; junction bases outside the gene matches: 8. CDR3 in DNA: TGCGCCAGCAGCCAAGACAGGGGTCTCAACGAGCAGTACTTC. Encoded protein: CASSQDRGLNEQYF.

This clone was seen just once. The sample holds other DNA sequences that translate to the same CDR3. V is TRBV6-5 and J is TRBJ2-3, with TRBD2 identical over 7 bases. The CDR3 contains 14 residues. Looked up from germline, CDR1 is MNHEY and CDR2 is SVGAGI. V lost 8 bases, J lost 0 bases, and 5 bases stayed unmatched. The CDR3 nucleotides read TGTGCCAGCTCCGGGGGGATTAGCACAGATACGCAGTATTTT. This codes for CASSGGISTDTQYF.

The chain is built from TRBV27 and TRBJ2-7, with 7 bases matching TRBD1. This CDR3 comprises 15 residues. Germline CDR1 is MNHEY and CDR2 is SMNVEV (reference sequence). The J segment lost 0 bases and the V segment lost 5 bases, leaving 7 bases of the junction unmatched. The CDR3: CASSPHRGSSYEQYF. CDR3 nucleotide sequence: TGTGCCAGCAGTCCACACAGGGGAAGCTCCTACGAGCAGTACTTC.

In this sample, this clone turned up a few times. This chain connects TRBV30 to TRBJ1-1, with D hard to call. CDR3 size: 11 residues. Germline V lookup: CDR1 GTSNPN, CDR2 SVGIG (reference sequence). V lost 1 base and J 5 bases, leaving 5 bases between the germline ends. The CDR3 DNA sequence: TGTGCCTGGAGTGGCATGACTGAAGCTTTCTTT. This sequence encodes CAWSGMTEAFF. The full variable domain, rest sourced from reference TRBV30 and TRBJ1-1, is SQTIHQWPATLVQPVGSPLSLECTVEGTSNPNLYWYRQAAGRGLQLLFYSVGIGQISSEVPQNLSASRPQDRQFILSSKKLLLSDSGFYLCAWSGMTEAFFGQGTRLTVV.

The chain uses TRBV28 and TRBJ2-1, with 7 bases fitting TRBD2. Per the germline V gene, CDR1 is MDHEN and CDR2 is SYDVKM. Trimming took 5 bases from V and 0 from J; bases not matched to a gene: 10. This CDR3 comprises 17 residues. CDR3 DNA: TGTGCCAGCAGTACCCTTCTAGCGGAGAGCTCCTACAATGAGCAGTTCTTC. Translation: CASSTLLAESSYNEQFF.

The V gene is TRBV7-8, the J gene TRBJ2-5, with a tentative D call TRBD1 (6 bases). V lost 5 bases and J lost 2, with 9 bases in between. The CDR3 extends over 13 amino acids. Germline lookup yields CDR1 SGHVS and CDR2 FQNEAQ. This CDR3 reads CASSPGQQETQYF. Here the CDR3 DNA reads TGTGCCAGCAGCCCCGGACAGCAAGAGACCCAGTACTTC.

The gene calls are TRBV5-5 and TRBJ2-7, with 8 bases lining up with TRBD1. This CDR3 contains 15 residues. From germline, CDR1 is SGHKS and CDR2 YYEKEE (reference sequence). Trimming removed 0 bases from V and 3 bases from J; junction bases left unmatched: 5. CDR3 DNA: TGTGCCAGCAGCTTGGCCGGGACAGGAGGCTACGAGCAGTACTTC. It encodes CASSLAGTGGYEQYF.

This clone was seen repeatedly, ten times or more. The chain links TRBV5-4 to TRBJ2-7, with TRBD1 as a possible D gene (6 bases). Germline lookup yields CDR1 SGHNT and CDR2 YYREEE (reference sequence). V gave up 0 bases and J gave up 2 bases, with 9 bases separating them. The CDR3 covers 14 residues. Written as DNA, the CDR3 is TGTGCCAGCAGCTTGGATGGGGGCCCCTACGAGCAGTACTTC. Encoded protein: CASSLDGGPYEQYF. The full variable domain, in which reference TRBV5-4 and TRBJ2-7 provide the parts outside the CDR3, is ETGVTQSPTHLIKTRGQQVTLRCSSQSGHNTVSWYQQALGQGPQFIFQYYREEENGRGNFPPRFSGLQFPNYSSELNVNALELDDSALYLCASSLDGGPYEQYFGPGTRLTVT.

The J gene is TRBJ1-5, the V gene TRBV12-2. TRBV12-2 represents a pseudogene. CDR3 length equals 16 residues. CDR3 coding DNA: TGTGCAAGTCGCTTAGCGCGAGAGAATAGCAATCAGCCCCAGCATTTT. Translation gives CASRLARENSNQPQHF.

The CDR3 loop is CAWSTGTAYNEQFF. CDR3 nucleotides: TGTGCCTGGAGTACCGGGACAGCTTACAATGAGCAGTTCTTC. This chain uses TRBV30 with TRBJ2-1; 7 positions match TRBD1. Germline V CDR1 and CDR2: GTSNPN, SVGIG (reference sequence). Losses at the gene ends were 2 bases for V and 4 bases for J; bases not matched to a gene: 5. The CDR3 consists of 14 residues.

This clone was seen only once. The V call is TRBV21-1, the J call TRBJ2-3; the table assigns TRBD2, which was not confirmed against the DNA. TRBV21-1 is a pseudogene locus. The CDR3 consists of 16 residues. The CDR3 loop reads CASSHAGAGSTDTQYF. The CDR3 DNA reads as TGTGCCAGCAGCCACGCCGGGGCGGGGAGCACAGATACGCAGTATTTT.

The chain carries TRBV28 and TRBJ2-1, with 10 bases aligning to TRBD2. V lost 6 bases, J lost 8 bases, and 7 bases stayed unmatched. CDR1 is MDHEN and CDR2 is SYDVKM in the germline V gene. The CDR3 covers 14 residues. The CDR3 loop reads CASRTSGNVDEQFF. The CDR3 DNA sequence: TGTGCCAGCAGAACTAGCGGGAACGTCGATGAGCAGTTCTTC.

This chain links TRBV7-7 with TRBJ2-3; 8 positions match TRBD1. Trimming at V came to 3 bases and at J to 6 bases, leaving 2 bases not matched to a gene. The CDR3 has 13 amino acids. CDR1 SSHAT and CDR2 FNYEAQ come from the germline V gene (reference sequence). DNA of the CDR3: TGTGCCAGCAGCTTCCACAGGGGGGATACGCAGTATTTT. Protein sequence: CASSFHRGDTQYF.

The chain has TRBV28 and TRBJ2-7; D is unresolved. The CDR3 spans 12 residues. Germline assignment: CDR1 MDHEN and CDR2 SYDVKM. Trimming left V 8 bases short and J 1 base short, with 9 bases between. The DNA for the CDR3 is TGTGCCAGCGGAGTAAGATCCTACGAGCAGTACTTC. Its translation: CASGVRSYEQYF.